This T cell receptor beta chain was sequenced in a study of T cells after posttransplantation cyclophosphamide. The CDR3 spans 13 residues. After removal of 7 bases from V and 5 bases from J, the junction contained 10 bases not matched to a gene. CDR1 is SQVTM, CDR2 ANQGSEA, per germline. Produced via immunoSEQ multiplex PCR; TCRdb's table is partial and in-frame only. The sample shows about 16,000 clones, approximately 94% of them seen only once. Cells defined as naive were viable CD3+CD4+ or CD3+CD8+ and CCR7+CD45RA+CD45RO-CD95-CD27+CD28+. This related bone marrow graft donor gave peripheral blood on the day of marrow donation.

The receptor's source is a woman between 50 and 59 years old in good health and a related stem cell transplant donor. The genes are TRBV29-1 and TRBJ1-1, with 7 bases aligning to TRBD1. The sample was naive CD4+ T cells sorted from blood. CDR3 region: CSGQQGIRTEAFF. CDR3 coding DNA: TGCAGCGGCCAACAGGGGATTAGGACTGAAGCTTTCTTT.